These T cell receptor beta chains were read from a single sample in a study of shared clonotypes between healthy human individuals. Libraries were prepared by immunoSEQ multiplex PCR; TCRdb keeps only in-frame clonotypes and omits some of them. The sample lists some 2,100,000 clones; about 93% were seen once. The specimen sequenced was naive CD8+ T cells from PBMCs. These receptors were collected from a man younger than 30 in good health. Some clones in this sample may be carry-over from other donors' samples. The CDR3 runs from the conserved cysteine through the conserved F or W. D genes are given only for firm matches.

v_call	j_call	cdr3_length	d_call	cdr3_aa
TRBV5-6	TRBJ1-1	14	.	CASSFIGSGTEAFF
TRBV28	TRBJ1-5	14	.	CASSPSYGNQPQHF
TRBV27	TRBJ2-6	15	.	CASSSPLGGANVLTF
TRBV6-5	TRBJ2-7	13	.	CASSHPEGYEQYF
TRBV25-1	TRBJ2-3	16	TRBD2	CASSTSGTAPTDTQYF
TRBV9	TRBJ2-7	14	TRBD2	CASSVHSGTDEQYF
TRBV5-1	TRBJ1-5	17	.	CASSLYVLGPGDQPQHF
TRBV19	TRBJ1-5	16	.	CASSMAGRDSDQPQHF
TRBV27	TRBJ2-7	14	.	CASSLYRLSYEQYF
TRBV7-3	TRBJ1-1	14	.	CASSLTGGYTEAFF
TRBV19	TRBJ2-7	17	.	CARPPSPDGTRDYEQYF
TRBV10-3	TRBJ1-2	15	.	CAISESKDSGYGYTF
TRBV5-6	TRBJ1-2	13	.	CASSLRQSYGYTF
TRBV27	TRBJ1-2	13	.	CASSFRRGYGYTF
TRBV18	TRBJ1-4	16	TRBD1	CASSPDRTSLYEKLFF
TRBV28	TRBJ1-1	15	TRBD1	CASSSPPGQGDQAFF
TRBV28	TRBJ1-2	16	TRBD1	CASIHPGQPSNYGYTF
TRBV2	TRBJ1-5	14	.	CASTFGRSNQPQHF
TRBV7-9	TRBJ1-3	16	TRBD1	CASSLAMTGSGNTIYF
TRBV5-1	TRBJ2-7	13	.	CASSFVGSYEQYF
TRBV2	TRBJ1-4	13	.	CASSGGEREKLFF
TRBV27	TRBJ2-7	15	.	CASSSLVKSSYEQYF
TRBV6-1	TRBJ2-7	14	.	CASRTGTGPYEQYF
TRBV5-1	TRBJ2-7	16	TRBD2	CASSLGLAGGAYEQYF
TRBV12-5	TRBJ1-1	15	.	CASGLEGPVNTEAFF
TRBV5-1	TRBJ2-2	18	TRBD2	CASSLGPSGSIGTGELFF
TRBV4-2	TRBJ1-5	16	.	CASSDGGGYSNQPQHF
TRBV10-1	TRBJ1-4	11	.	CASAIGEKLFF
TRBV7-9	TRBJ2-2	14	.	CASSPVFNTGELFF
TRBV5-6	TRBJ1-4	13	.	CASSLGRTLELFF
TRBV29-1	TRBJ1-3	12	.	CSVGIPGNTIYF
TRBV29-1	TRBJ2-5	12	.	CSVLNPKETQYF
TRBV5-1	TRBJ1-2	15	.	CASSPWGTLNYGYTF
TRBV30	TRBJ2-1	15	.	CAWSVGPGPYNEQFF
TRBV5-1	TRBJ2-7	17	.	CASSSLWARGVTVEQYF
TRBV13	TRBJ1-2	15	.	CASSSYGRPGDGYTF
TRBV28	TRBJ2-3	16	TRBD2	CASSSTSGILTDTQYF
TRBV7-9	TRBJ2-3	16	.	CASSPLVAVSSDTQYF
TRBV4-3	TRBJ2-2	16	TRBD1	CASSQFGTGDTGELFF
TRBV28	TRBJ1-2	14	.	CASSSGLLLYGYTF
TRBV25-1	TRBJ2-1	10	.	CASGHNEQFF
TRBV9	TRBJ1-2	16	TRBD1	CASSVLTGARGYGYTF
TRBV7-9	TRBJ2-7	13	.	CASQRQEAYEQYF
TRBV15	TRBJ1-5	14	TRBD1	CATSIFRGPQPQHF
TRBV9	TRBJ2-4	15	.	CASSVGQSFGNIQYF